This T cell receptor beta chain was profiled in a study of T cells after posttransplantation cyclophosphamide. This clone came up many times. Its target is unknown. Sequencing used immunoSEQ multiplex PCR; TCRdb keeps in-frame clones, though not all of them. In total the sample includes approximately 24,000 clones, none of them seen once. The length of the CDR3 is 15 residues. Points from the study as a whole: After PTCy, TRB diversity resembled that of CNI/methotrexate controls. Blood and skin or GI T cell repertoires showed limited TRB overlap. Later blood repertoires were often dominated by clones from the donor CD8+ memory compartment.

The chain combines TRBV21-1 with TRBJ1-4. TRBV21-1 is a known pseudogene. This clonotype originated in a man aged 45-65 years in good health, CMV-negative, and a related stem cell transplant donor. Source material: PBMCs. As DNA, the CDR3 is TGTGCCAGCAGCAAAGCGAGCAACTCTAATGAAAAACTGTTTTTT. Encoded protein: CASSKASNSNEKLFF.